These 23 T cell receptor beta chains came from one sample sequenced in a study of shared clonotypes between healthy human individuals (dated by TCRdb to the early 2020s). Receptor amplification or capture employed the immunoSEQ multiplex PCR assay. Imported from immuneACCESS, the table was reduced by TCRdb to in-frame sequences with V and J called. These copies leave out some clones; in studies compared against another copy, an unresolved V gene accounts for under half, and the cause of the remainder is not known. The sample table lists around 700,000 clones, approximately 79% of them with a count of one. The ten most abundant clones make up about 1.8% of the sample. Sequencing was performed on memory CD4+ T cells sorted from blood. Taken with the paper, the label for cell subset or site translates to: CD45RA-negative fraction. All receptors come from a woman aged 25 to 39 in good health.

The chain has TRBV29-1 and TRBJ1-2, with D maybe TRBD1 (5 bases). CDR3 length: 13 amino acids. The V end was cut by 8 bases, the J end by 7 bases, with 20 bases between. Germline V gene sequence: CDR1 SQVTM, CDR2 ANQGSEA. CDR3 coding DNA: TGCAGCACCCAACGAGGGGATAATCTTGGCTACACCTTC. Its translation: CSTQRGDNLGYTF.

This chain joins TRBV19 and TRBJ2-1; 7 bases map to TRBD2. The junction had 10 bases not matched to a gene; V was cut back by 4 bases and J by 7 bases. The CDR3 length is 15 residues. The germline CDR1 and CDR2 sequences are LNHDA and SQIVND (reference sequence). CDR3 bases: TGTGCCAGTAGTAGCGGGAGCCTTCGGGGGAATGAGCAGTTCTTC. Protein: CASSSGSLRGNEQFF.

The table lists this clone with a few counts. The chain uses TRBV28 and TRBJ1-4, with a possible D match to TRBD1 (6 bases). Germline assignment: CDR1 MDHEN and CDR2 SYDVKM. CDR3 size: 14 residues. The V gene lost 3 bases and the J gene lost 6 bases, with 11 bases spanning the gap. CDR3 loop: CASSFGGRDEKLFF. CDR3 coding DNA: TGTGCCAGCAGTTTCGGGGGGCGGGATGAAAAACTGTTTTTT.

V gene TRBV11-2 combines with J gene TRBJ1-5, with D tentatively TRBD1 (6 bases). V was pared by 1 base and J by 3 bases, with 22 bases between. This CDR3 is 19 amino acids long. Germline V lookup: CDR1 SGHAT, CDR2 FQNNGV. The CDR3 DNA is TGTGCCAGCAGCTTAGGGGCCAGGGGAGAAATCAATAACAATCAGCCCCAGCATTTT. This sequence encodes CASSLGARGEINNNQPQHF.

A word on this clone: Distinct nucleotide sequences in the sample also encode this CDR3. The chain has TRBV18 and TRBJ2-7; no firm D call. V lost 5 bases to trimming and J lost 0 bases, with 8 bases between them. Germline V gene data show CDR1 as KGHSH and CDR2 as LQKENI. The CDR3 has 13 residues. CDR3 in amino acids: CASSWTDSYEQYF. The CDR3 DNA is TGTGCCAGCTCATGGACGGACTCCTACGAGCAGTACTTC. Variable domain in full (rest from reference TRBV18 and TRBJ2-7): NAGVMQNPRHLVRRRGQEARLRCSPMKGHSHVYWYRQLPEEGLKFMVYLQKENIIDESGMPKERFSAEFPKEGPSILRIQQVVRGDSAAYFCASSWTDSYEQYFGPGTRLTVT.

CDR3 in amino acids: CASRPQGLSYNEQFF. For the CDR3, the DNA is TGCGCCAGCAGACCACAGGGCCTCTCCTACAATGAGCAGTTCTTC. The rearrangement joins TRBV4-1 to TRBJ2-1; D might be TRBD1 (6 bases). CDR1 and CDR2 from the germline V gene are MGHRA and YSYEKL. There are 15 residues in the CDR3. Trimming removed 6 bases from V and 0 bases from J, with 12 bases in between.

The V and J genes are TRBV6-1 and TRBJ1-3; D is perhaps TRBD1 (5 bases). V lost 8 bases, J lost 0 bases, and 14 bases lay in between. The CDR3 is 15 amino acids. Germline CDR1 reads MNHNS; CDR2 reads SASEGT. The CDR3 region is CASDVGASSGNTIYF. The DNA of the CDR3 is TGTGCCAGCGACGTAGGGGCATCCTCTGGAAACACCATATATTTT.

The rearrangement joins TRBV7-2 to TRBJ2-2; perhaps TRBD2 as D (5 bases). Germline V gene data show CDR1 as SGHTA and CDR2 as FQGNSA. The CDR3 is 15 residues long. The germline V and J ends were trimmed by 4 bases and 1 base, with 10 bases remaining between them. This chain's CDR3 is CASSSQLVNTGELFF. The CDR3 DNA reads TGTGCCAGCAGCTCCCAACTAGTGAACACCGGGGAGCTGTTTTTT.

The chain combines TRBV9 with TRBJ1-1, with 9 bases identical to TRBD1. Germline trimming cut 3 bases from V and 8 bases from J; bases unmatched to any gene: 5. Looked up from germline, CDR1 is SGDLS and CDR2 is YYNGEE. There are 13 residues in the CDR3. This CDR3 reads CASSALGTGEAFF. For the CDR3, the DNA is TGTGCCAGCAGCGCCCTCGGGACAGGGGAAGCTTTCTTT.

CDR3 nucleotides: TGTGCCAGCAGCGGGCCGGGGGGACTAGCGGTGAGCGAGCAGTACTTC. Residues: CASSGPGGLAVSEQYF. This rearrangement joins TRBV11-2 to TRBJ2-7; 11 positions agree with TRBD2. V dropped 5 bases and J dropped 6; count of bases not matched to a gene: 12. Looked up from germline, CDR1 is SGHAT and CDR2 is FQNNGV. The CDR3 contains 16 residues.

J is TRBJ2-3 and V is TRBV4-1; D is uncertain. The CDR3 is 16 residues long. The ends were cut back, 0 bases at V and 0 bases at J, with 10 bases in the middle. Germline V CDR1 and CDR2: MGHRA, YSYEKL. The CDR3 loop reads CASSQDERPSTDTQYF. CDR3 DNA: TGCGCCAGCAGCCAAGATGAGAGGCCCAGCACAGATACGCAGTATTTT.

The rearrangement uses TRBV4-1 and TRBJ1-5, with D uncertain. The CDR3 has 14 amino acids. V was trimmed by 0 bases and J by 7 bases, leaving 10 bases between them. Germline V lookup: CDR1 MGHRA, CDR2 YSYEKL. The CDR3 sequence: CASSQDRNGQPQHF. CDR3 in DNA: TGCGCCAGCAGCCAAGATCGCAACGGGCAGCCCCAGCATTTT.

As regards this clone: Within the sample, other DNA sequences also encode this same CDR3. V and J are TRBV6-6 and TRBJ2-7, with 10 bases matching TRBD1. The CDR3 has 13 residues. Germline V gene sequence: CDR1 MNHNY, CDR2 SVGAGI (reference sequence). With 8 bases clipped from V and 4 bases from J, the junction kept 5 bases outside the gene matches. CDR3 DNA sequence: TGTGCCAGCGGCCGGGACAGGGGTTACGAGCAGTACTTC. Its translation is CASGRDRGYEQYF.

As for this clone: Relative to the germline gene, one junction end is altered; a read error may explain this. This chain uses TRBV7-9 with TRBJ1-1; TRBD1 is a possible D gene (5 bases). CDR1 and CDR2 from the germline V gene are SEHNR and FQNEAQ (reference sequence). The CDR3 length is 15 residues. The CDR3 DNA sequence: TGTGCCAGCAGTCCAAAGATACAGGTGAACAGTGAAGCTTTCTTT. Amino acid sequence: CASSPKIQVNSEAFF. Drawing the rest from reference TRBV7-9 and TRBJ1-1, the complete variable domain is DTGVSQNPRHKITKRGQNVTFRCDPISEHNRLYWYRQTLGQGPEFLTYFQNEAQLEKSRLLSDRFSAERPKGSFSTLEIQRTEQGDSAMYLCASSPKIQVNSEAFFGQGTRLTVV.

On this clone: Other DNA sequences in the same sample also yield this CDR3. CDR3 nucleotides: TGTGCCAGCAGTAGGGGTGGTGGCACAGATACGCAGTATTTT. Translation gives CASSRGGGTDTQYF. The V and J genes are TRBV6-4 and TRBJ2-3; a possible D gene is TRBD1 (5 bases). Trimming pared 5 bases from V and 1 base from J, leaving 10 bases between. The germline V gene encodes CDR1 MRHNA and CDR2 SNTAGT. The CDR3 is 14 amino acids.

The V and J genes are TRBV19 and TRBJ2-6; D uncertain. In germline, CDR1 is LNHDA, CDR2 SQIVND (reference sequence). The CDR3 consists of 15 residues. Trimming removed 6 bases at V and 0 bases at J, with 9 bases between. CDR3 amino acids: CASSSAFSGANVLTF. The CDR3 DNA follows: TGTGCCAGTAGCTCAGCCTTCTCTGGGGCCAACGTCCTGACTTTC.

The CDR3 DNA reads TGTGCCAGCAGTGAAGATCCCATTCCTGAGCAGTTCTTC. This encodes CASSEDPIPEQFF. The V gene is TRBV25-1, the J gene TRBJ2-1; no clear D gene. This CDR3 spans 13 amino acids. Germline V gene sequence: CDR1 MGHDK, CDR2 SYGVNS. V was clipped by 2 bases and J by 9 bases, with 11 bases between them.

The chain joins TRBV5-1 to TRBJ1-1; 8 bases align to TRBD1. This CDR3 is 17 amino acids long. V shed 5 bases and J 5 bases; nucleotides not matched to a gene: 17. The germline V gene encodes CDR1 SGHRS and CDR2 YFSETQ. CDR3 sequence (DNA): TGCGCCAGCAGTCCTAGACCAACTCAGGGGGCGCGGACTGAAGCTTTCTTT. Its translation is CASSPRPTQGARTEAFF. The complete variable domain, with remaining parts taken from reference TRBV5-1 and TRBJ1-1, reads KAGVTQTPRYLIKTRGQQVTLSCSPISGHRSVSWYQQTPGQGLQFLFEYFSETQRNKGNFPGRFSGRQFSNSRSEMNVSTLELGDSALYLCASSPRPTQGARTEAFFGQGTRLTVV.

V is TRBV15 and J is TRBJ2-7, with 7 bases identical to TRBD2. Germline-derived CDR1 and CDR2 are LNHNV and YYDKDF (reference sequence). J lost 2 bases, V lost 1 base, and 11 bases had no gene match. The CDR3 runs 17 residues. In DNA form, the CDR3 reads TGTGCCACCAGCAGAGTGGGAGGGAGTCTTGAAACCTACGAGCAGTACTTC. Residues: CATSRVGGSLETYEQYF. Full variable domain (outside the CDR3, taken from reference TRBV15 and TRBJ2-7): DAMVIQNPRYQVTQFGKPVTLSCSQTLNHNVMYWYQQKSSQAPKLLFHYYDKDFNNEADTPDNFQSRRPNTSFCFLDIRSPGLGDTAMYLCATSRVGGSLETYEQYFGPGTRLTVT.

V gene TRBV19 combines with J gene TRBJ1-1; TRBD1 might be the D (5 bases). Trimming shortened V by 7 bases and J by 4 bases, and 16 bases separated the two germline ends. CDR1 LNHDA and CDR2 SQIVND come from the germline V gene (reference sequence). This CDR3 is built from 14 residues. The CDR3, as DNA: TGTGCCAGTAAACCACAGGCCCCGGTCACTGAAGCTTTCTTT. Translation gives CASKPQAPVTEAFF.

This clone has only one observation. The gene calls are TRBV4-2 and TRBJ1-5; D is unclear. V lost 0 bases and J lost 7, with 16 bases in between. This CDR3 spans 16 amino acids. CDR1 is LGHNA, CDR2 YNFKEQ, per germline. CDR3 in DNA: TGTGCCAGCAGCCAAGAGGGAACGCAAAAGAGGCAGCCCCAGCATTTT. Translated: CASSQEGTQKRQPQHF.

V and J are TRBV7-2 and TRBJ1-5, with TRBD1 matching over 7 bases. The CDR3 runs 15 residues. J lost 3 bases, V lost 1 base, and 3 bases had no gene match. Germline CDR1 is SGHTA and CDR2 is FQGNSA. The DNA for the CDR3 is TGTGCCAGCAGCTTAGGGGACAGATACAATCAGCCCCAGCATTTT. The encoded protein is CASSLGDRYNQPQHF.

This chain uses TRBV28 with TRBJ1-2, with D tentatively TRBD1 (6 bases). With 2 bases removed from V and 2 bases from J, the gap between germline ends came to 12 bases. Germline CDR1 reads MDHEN; CDR2 reads SYDVKM. The CDR3 extends over 15 amino acids. CDR3 sequence: CASSLKFRGNYGYTF. The DNA for the CDR3 is TGTGCCAGCAGTTTAAAGTTTAGGGGGAACTATGGCTACACCTTC.